This T cell receptor beta chain was identified during a study of blood T cell repertoires in COVID-19. Study in general: Samples of COVID-19 (acute and convalescent) were obtained from the United States, Italy and Spain. PBMCs, B-cell-depleted T cells, or T cells were the source of the cDNA or gDNA that made up the material.

The V gene lost 6 bases and the J gene lost 4 bases, with 18 bases spanning the gap. This CDR3 is 15 amino acids long. From germline, CDR1 is KGHSH and CDR2 LQKENI. Produced via immunoSEQ multiplex PCR; TCRdb's table is partial and in-frame only. The sample records 430,000 or so clones, around nine tenths being singletons. Sequencing was done on a sample of PBMCs or T cells enriched from blood (not recorded which). The chain recombines TRBV18 with TRBJ1-2; D perhaps matches TRBD1 (6 bases). The sequence was obtained from a woman aged 18-30 years who had been exposed to COVID-19. This chain's CDR3 is CASSPGGGAGYGYTF. The CDR3 coding sequence is TGTGCCAGCTCCCCGGGTGGGGGGGCTGGCTATGGCTACACCTTC.